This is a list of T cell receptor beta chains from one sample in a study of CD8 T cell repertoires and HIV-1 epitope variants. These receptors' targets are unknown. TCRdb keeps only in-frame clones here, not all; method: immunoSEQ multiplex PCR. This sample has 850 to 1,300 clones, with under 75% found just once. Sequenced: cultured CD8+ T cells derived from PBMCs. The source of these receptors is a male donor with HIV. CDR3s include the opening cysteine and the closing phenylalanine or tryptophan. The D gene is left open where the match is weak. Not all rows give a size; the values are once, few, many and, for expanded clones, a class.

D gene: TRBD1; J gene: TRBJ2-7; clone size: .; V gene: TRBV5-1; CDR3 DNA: TGCGCCAGCAGCCCACGACAGGGATACGAGCAGTACTTC; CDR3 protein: CASSPRQGYEQYF
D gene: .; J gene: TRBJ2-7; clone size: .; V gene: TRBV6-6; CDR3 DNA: TGTGCCAGCAGACCTATTGGGGGCTACGAGCAGTACTTC; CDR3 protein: CASRPIGGYEQYF
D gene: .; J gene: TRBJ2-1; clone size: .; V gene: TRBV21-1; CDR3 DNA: TGTGCCAGCAGCAAAGCGAGAGTAGCGGGAGTGTCCGGGCATGAGCAGTTCTTC; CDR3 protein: CASSKARVAGVSGHEQFF
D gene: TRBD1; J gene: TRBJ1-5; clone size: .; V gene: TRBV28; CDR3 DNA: TGTGCCAGCAGCTCGACAGGGGGGGAACAGCCCCAGCATTTT; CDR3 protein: CASSSTGGEQPQHF
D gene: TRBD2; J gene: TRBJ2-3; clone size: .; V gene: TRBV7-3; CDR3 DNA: TGTGCCAGCAGCTTAGAAACTAGCGGACCTAGCACAGATACGCAGTATTTT; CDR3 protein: CASSLETSGPSTDTQYF
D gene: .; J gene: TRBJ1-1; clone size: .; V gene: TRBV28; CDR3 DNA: TGTGCCAGCAGTTTAGGGCAGCAGAACACTGAAGCTTTCTTT; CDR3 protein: CASSLGQQNTEAFF
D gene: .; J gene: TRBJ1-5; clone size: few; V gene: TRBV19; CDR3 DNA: TGTGCCAGCAGGCTCGGCAATCAGCCCCAGCATTTT; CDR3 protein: CASRLGNQPQHF
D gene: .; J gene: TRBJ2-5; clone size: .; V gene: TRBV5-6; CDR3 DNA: TGTGCCAGCAGCCCGGGGAGGGGGCTGGGGGAGACCCAGTACTTC; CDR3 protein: CASSPGRGLGETQYF
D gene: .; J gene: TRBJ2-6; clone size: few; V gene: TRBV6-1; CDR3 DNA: TGTGCCAGCAGTGAAGCGACGAGGGTGACAGGCACTGCCAACGTCCTGACTTTC; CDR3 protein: CASSEATRVTGTANVLTF
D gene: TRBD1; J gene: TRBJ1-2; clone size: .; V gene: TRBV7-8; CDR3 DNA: TGTGCCAGCAGCTTAGCCGGTCCAGGGGGCCTGAACTATGGCTACACCTTC; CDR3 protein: CASSLAGPGGLNYGYTF
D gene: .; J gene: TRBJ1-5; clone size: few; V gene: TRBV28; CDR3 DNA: TGTGCCAGCTCCTCGACTGCGGGCAATCAGCCCCAGCATTTT; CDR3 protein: CASSSTAGNQPQHF
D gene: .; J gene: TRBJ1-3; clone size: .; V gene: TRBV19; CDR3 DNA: TGTGCCAGTACCCCATTCGGAGGGGGTAGGTCGAATGGAAACACCATATATTTT; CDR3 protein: CASTPFGGGRSNGNTIYF
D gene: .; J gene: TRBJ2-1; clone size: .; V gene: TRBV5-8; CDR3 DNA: TGTGCCAGCAGCTTACTTCTTGAGCAGTTCTTC; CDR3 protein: CASSLLLEQFF
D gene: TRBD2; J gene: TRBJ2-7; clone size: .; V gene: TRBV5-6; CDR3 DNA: TGTGCCAGCAGCGCGGGACTAGGTTCCTCCGAGCAGTACTTC; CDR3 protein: CASSAGLGSSEQYF
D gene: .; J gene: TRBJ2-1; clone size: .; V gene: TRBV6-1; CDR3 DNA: TGTGCCACCCGGCCCGGGGGCGAGTACAATGAGCAGTTCTTC; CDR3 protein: CATRPGGEYNEQFF
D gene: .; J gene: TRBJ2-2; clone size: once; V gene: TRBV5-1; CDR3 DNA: TGCGCCAGCAGCATAACAGTGACCGGGGAGCTGTTTTTT; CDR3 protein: CASSITVTGELFF
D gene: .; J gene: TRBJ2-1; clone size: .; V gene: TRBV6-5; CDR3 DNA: TGTGCCAGCAGCTATGGCCGCTACAATGAGCAGTTCTTC; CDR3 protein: CASSYGRYNEQFF
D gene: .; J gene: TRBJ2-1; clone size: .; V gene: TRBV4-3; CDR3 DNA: TGCGCCAGCAGCCAAGCCCCCCTACCACTAGATCTAGATGAGCAGTTCTTC; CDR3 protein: CASSQAPLPLDLDEQFF
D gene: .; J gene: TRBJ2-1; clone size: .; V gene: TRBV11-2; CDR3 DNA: TGTGCCAGCAGCCCCAGGGGAGGGGGTCCCTACAATGAGCAGTTCTTC; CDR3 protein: CASSPRGGGPYNEQFF
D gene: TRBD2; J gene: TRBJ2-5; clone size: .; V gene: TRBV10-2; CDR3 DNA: TGCGCCAGCAGTGAGTCGGTTAGCGGGGGGCAAGAGACCCAGTACTTC; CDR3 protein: CASSESVSGGQETQYF
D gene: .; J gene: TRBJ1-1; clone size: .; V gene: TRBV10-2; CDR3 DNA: TGCGCCAGCAGTGAGTTGGAACTTTACACTGAAGCTTTCTTT; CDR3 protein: CASSELELYTEAFF
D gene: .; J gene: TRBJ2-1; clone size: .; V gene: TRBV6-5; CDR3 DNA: TGTGCCAGCAGTTCCCTCGGCAGGTCCAATGAGCAGTTCTTC; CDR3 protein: CASSSLGRSNEQFF
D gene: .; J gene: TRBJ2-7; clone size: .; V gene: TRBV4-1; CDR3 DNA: TGCGCCAGCAGCCCCCCTAACTCCTACGAGCAGTACTTC; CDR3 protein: CASSPPNSYEQYF
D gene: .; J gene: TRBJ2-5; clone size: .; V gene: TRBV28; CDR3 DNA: TGTGCCAGCAGTGACCTACAGTCATTCCAAGAGACCCAGTACTTC; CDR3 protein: CASSDLQSFQETQYF
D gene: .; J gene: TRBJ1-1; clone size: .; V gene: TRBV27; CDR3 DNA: TGTGCCAGCAGTTTCGTAGGGAACACTGAAGCTTTCTTT; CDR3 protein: CASSFVGNTEAFF
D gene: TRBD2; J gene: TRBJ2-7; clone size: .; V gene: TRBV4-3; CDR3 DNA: TGCGCCAGCAGCCAAGATTACGGGACTAGCGGCTACGAGCAGTACTTC; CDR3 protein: CASSQDYGTSGYEQYF
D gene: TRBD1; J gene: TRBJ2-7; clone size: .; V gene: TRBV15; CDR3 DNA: TGTGCCACCAGCAGAGTTAGGGGGCCCTACGAGCAGTACTTC; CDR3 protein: CATSRVRGPYEQYF
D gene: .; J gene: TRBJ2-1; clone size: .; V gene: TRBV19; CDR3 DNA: TGTGCCAGTAGTATCACGGGACTCTACAATGAGCAGTTCTTC; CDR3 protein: CASSITGLYNEQFF
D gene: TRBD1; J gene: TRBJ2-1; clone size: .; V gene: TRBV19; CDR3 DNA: TGTGCCAGTAGTATAATAACAGGGGGCGACAATGAGCAGTTCTTC; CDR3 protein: CASSIITGGDNEQFF
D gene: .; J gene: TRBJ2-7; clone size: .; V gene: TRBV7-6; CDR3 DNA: TGTGCCAGCAGCTACGCGGAGGGAGCCTACGAGCAGTACTTC; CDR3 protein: CASSYAEGAYEQYF
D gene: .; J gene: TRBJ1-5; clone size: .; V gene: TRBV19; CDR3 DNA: TGTGCCAGTAGTATAGGACCGGCGTATAGCAATCAGCCCCAGCATTTT; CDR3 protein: CASSIGPAYSNQPQHF
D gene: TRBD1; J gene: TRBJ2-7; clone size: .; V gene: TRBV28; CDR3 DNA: TGTGCCAGCAGTTTAAGGACAGGGGCGGACTACGAGCAGTACTTC; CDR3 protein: CASSLRTGADYEQYF
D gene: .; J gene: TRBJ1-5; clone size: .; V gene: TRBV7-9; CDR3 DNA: TGTGCCAGCAGCTCGACGGGAGGGGATTATAGCAATCAGCCCCAGCATTTT; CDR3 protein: CASSSTGGDYSNQPQHF
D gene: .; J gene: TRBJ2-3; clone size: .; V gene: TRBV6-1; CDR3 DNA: TGTGCCAGCAGCCTACAGGGAGATACGCAGTATTTT; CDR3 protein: CASSLQGDTQYF
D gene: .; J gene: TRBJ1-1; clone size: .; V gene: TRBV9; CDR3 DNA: TGTGCCAGCAGCCCTAAGGACGGGAACACTGAAGCTTTCTTT; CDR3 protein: CASSPKDGNTEAFF
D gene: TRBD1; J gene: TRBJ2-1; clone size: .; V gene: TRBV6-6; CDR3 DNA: TGTGCCAGCAGTTACGGGGGGGACAGGGGCCACAATGAGCAGTTCTTC; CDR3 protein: CASSYGGDRGHNEQFF
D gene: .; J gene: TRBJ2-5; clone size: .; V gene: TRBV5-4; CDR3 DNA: TGTGCCACCCCAGCGGAGACCCAGTACTTC; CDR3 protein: CATPAETQYF
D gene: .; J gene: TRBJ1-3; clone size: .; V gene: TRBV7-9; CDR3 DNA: TGTGCCAGCAACTTTCCGGGGGGAACCGACCCTCGTTCTGGAAACACCATATATTTT; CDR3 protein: CASNFPGGTDPRSGNTIYF
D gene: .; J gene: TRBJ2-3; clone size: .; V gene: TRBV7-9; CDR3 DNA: TGTGCCAGCAGCTTGGGGGGACCAACGCAGTATTTT; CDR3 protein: CASSLGGPTQYF
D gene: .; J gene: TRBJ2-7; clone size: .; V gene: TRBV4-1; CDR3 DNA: TGCGCCAGCAGCCGTATACTCGACTACGAGCAGTACTTC; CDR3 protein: CASSRILDYEQYF
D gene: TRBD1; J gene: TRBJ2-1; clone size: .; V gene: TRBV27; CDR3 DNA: TGTGCCAGCAGTTTGGGACAGGGGGCCTATGAGCAGTTCTTC; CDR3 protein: CASSLGQGAYEQFF
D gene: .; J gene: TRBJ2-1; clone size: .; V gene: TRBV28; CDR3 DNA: TGTGCCAGCAGTAAACCTCTAGGATTCAATGAGCAGTTCTTC; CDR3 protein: CASSKPLGFNEQFF
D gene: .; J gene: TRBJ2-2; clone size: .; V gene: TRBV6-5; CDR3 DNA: TGTGCCAGCAGTTACGGTCCAAACACCGGGGAGCTGTTTTTT; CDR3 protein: CASSYGPNTGELFF
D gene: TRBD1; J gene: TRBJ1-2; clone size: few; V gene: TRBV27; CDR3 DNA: TGTGCCAGCAGTATACAGGGGGCTAGAGGCTACACCTTC; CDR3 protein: CASSIQGARGYTF
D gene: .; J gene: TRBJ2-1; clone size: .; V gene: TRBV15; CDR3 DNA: TGTGCCACCAGCAGAGTAGGGATAGACTACAATGAGCAGTTCTTC; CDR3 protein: CATSRVGIDYNEQFF
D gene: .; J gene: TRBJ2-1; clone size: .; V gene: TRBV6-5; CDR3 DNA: TGTGCCACACAGACAGGTTCCTACAATGAGCAGTTCTTC; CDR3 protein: CATQTGSYNEQFF
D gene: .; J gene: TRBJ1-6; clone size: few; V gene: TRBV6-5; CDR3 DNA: TGTGCCAGCAGTTGGGGACAAGCCTATAATTCACCCCTCCACTTT; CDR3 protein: CASSWGQAYNSPLHF
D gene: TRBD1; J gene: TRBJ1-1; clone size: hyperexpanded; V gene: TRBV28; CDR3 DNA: TGTGCCAGCAGTTCCCCCGGGACAGGGGTGATTTCCACTGAAGCTTTCTTT; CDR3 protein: CASSSPGTGVISTEAFF
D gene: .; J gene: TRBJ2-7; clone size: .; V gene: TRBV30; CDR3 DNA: TGTGCCTGGAGTGTACCCCCCTACGAGCAGTACTTC; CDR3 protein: CAWSVPPYEQYF
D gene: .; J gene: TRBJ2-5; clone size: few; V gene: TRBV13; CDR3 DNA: TGTGCCAGCAGCTTAGAGGCGGGCCAAGAGACCCAGTACTTC; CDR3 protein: CASSLEAGQETQYF
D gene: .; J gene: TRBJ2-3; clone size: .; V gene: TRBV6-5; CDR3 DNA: TGTGCCAGCAGCTACGGGATCGGAGATACGCAGTATTTT; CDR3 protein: CASSYGIGDTQYF
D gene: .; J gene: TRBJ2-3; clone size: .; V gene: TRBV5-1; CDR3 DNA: TGCGCCAGCAGCTTGATCGGGGTCACAGATACGCAGTATTTT; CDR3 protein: CASSLIGVTDTQYF
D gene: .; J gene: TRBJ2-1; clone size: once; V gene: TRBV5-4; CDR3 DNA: TGTGCCAGCAGCTTATGGGAGGTTGAATACGGGGAGCAGTTCTTC; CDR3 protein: CASSLWEVEYGEQFF
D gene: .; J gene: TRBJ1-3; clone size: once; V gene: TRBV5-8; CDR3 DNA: TGTGCCAGCAGCTTCGGACGGGACCCTGGAAACACCATATATTTT; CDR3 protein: CASSFGRDPGNTIYF
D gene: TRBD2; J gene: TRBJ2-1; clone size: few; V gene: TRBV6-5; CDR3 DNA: TGTGCCAGCAGTTACTCGACGACTAGCGGGGGTAATGAGCAGTTCTTC; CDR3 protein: CASSYSTTSGGNEQFF
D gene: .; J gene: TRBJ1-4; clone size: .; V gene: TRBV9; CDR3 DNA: TGTGCCAGCACCCCGGGAGCAACTAATGAAAAACTGTTTTTT; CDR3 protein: CASTPGATNEKLFF
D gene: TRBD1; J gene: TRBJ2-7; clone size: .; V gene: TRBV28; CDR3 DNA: TGTGCCAGCAGTTGGTCACTGGGACAGAGCCTCTACGAGCAGTACTTC; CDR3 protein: CASSWSLGQSLYEQYF